The clone carrying this TCR beta chain appeared a few times. This record belongs to a study of Ad26.COV2.S vaccination and SARS-CoV-2 variants. About the study: Once or twice, 56 days apart, Ad26.COV2.S was delivered intramuscularly.

Treatment reported: about 20 received Ad26.COV2.S at low or high dose, single or two shots; 5 received placebo; per-sample allocation not given. The samples date from day 63 after the first vaccine or placebo injection. Donor was an adult aged 18-55 years in Boston. Vaccination used an Ad26 vector expressing Wuhan-strain SARS-CoV-2 spike. TCRdb keeps only in-frame clones here, not all; method: immunoSEQ multiplex PCR. The table records some 340,000 clones, around 83% of them present only once. The clonotype comes from a person between 18 and 59 years old who received the Ad26.COV2.S COVID-19 vaccine or a placebo. The material was peripheral blood, obtained in a trial of Ad26.COV2.S vaccine versus placebo.

CDR3 DNA: TGTGCCTGGAGTCACGGGGGATTGCAGTACTTC. Its protein product is CAWSHGGLQYF. The chain combines TRBV30 with TRBJ2-7, with a tentative D call TRBD2 (6 bases). The CDR3 runs 11 residues. Germline CDR1 reads GTSNPN; CDR2 reads SVGIG (reference sequence). Between the trimmed V and J ends, which lost 2 bases and 9 bases, there was a span of 11 bases.